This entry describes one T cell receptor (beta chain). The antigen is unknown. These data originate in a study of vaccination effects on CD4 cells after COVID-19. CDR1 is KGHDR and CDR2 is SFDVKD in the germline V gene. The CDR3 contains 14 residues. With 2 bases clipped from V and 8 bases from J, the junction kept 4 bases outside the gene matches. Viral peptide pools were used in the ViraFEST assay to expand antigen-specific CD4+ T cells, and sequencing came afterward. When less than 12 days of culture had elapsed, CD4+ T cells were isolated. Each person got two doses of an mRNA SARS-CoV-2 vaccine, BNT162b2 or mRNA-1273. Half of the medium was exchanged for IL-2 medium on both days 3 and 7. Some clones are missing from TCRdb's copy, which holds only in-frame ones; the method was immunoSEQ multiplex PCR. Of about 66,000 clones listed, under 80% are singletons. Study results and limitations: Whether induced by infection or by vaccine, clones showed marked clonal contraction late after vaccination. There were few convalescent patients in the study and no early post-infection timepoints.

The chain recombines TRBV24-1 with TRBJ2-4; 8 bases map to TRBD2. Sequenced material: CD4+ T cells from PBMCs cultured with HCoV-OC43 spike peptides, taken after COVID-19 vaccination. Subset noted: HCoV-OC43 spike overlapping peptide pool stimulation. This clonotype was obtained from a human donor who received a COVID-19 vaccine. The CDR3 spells CATSDSGLAYIQYF. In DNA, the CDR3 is TGTGCCACCAGTGATTCCGGACTAGCTTACATTCAGTACTTC.